This TCR beta chain stems from a study of cytomegalovirus exposure and HLA in healthy donors listed by TCRdb under 2017. For the wider study: In an earlier analysis of 587 of the donors, 250 to 350 Gb of sequence data and 117 million unique TCR beta sequences from 180 million or so T cells were reported. The aim of the study was to test whether cataloging public T cell receptors could identify signatures of past pathogen exposure. Besides the first cohort of around 700 subjects, a separate validation cohort made up of 120 different subjects was used. Rather than using new phenotypic data, the later analysis identified candidate immune exposures from TCR beta sequences and from how often those sequences occurred across donors. All discovery cohort repertoires had been generated using a single sequencing platform. The genetic ancestry cluster associated with self-reported Caucasian donors included about 81% of the roughly 400 genotyped donors. In a later analysis, previously published TCR beta repertoires from 500 to 750 donors were re-analyzed and high-resolution HLA genotyping was added so that TCR occurrence patterns could be studied. Donor age, sex, ethnicity and CMV serostatus were compiled alongside the repertoire data. On average, around 200,000 unique TCR beta nucleotide sequences were sequenced per donor among 398 genotyped donors of the cohort, with roughly 18% of those sequences being non-productive. HLA typing covered class I and class II loci at four-digit resolution. The study combined high-throughput TCR immunosequencing, statistical association of individual TCRs with disease status, and machine learning to predict cytomegalovirus infection status. In a later genetic analysis, genome-wide SNP genotypes for about three fifths of the roughly 670 donors were used, and that subset was treated as a discovery cohort. An early release covering roughly 640 HLA-typed donors comprised about 320 gigabases of sequencing data and roughly 86 million unique TCR sequences. Using immunosequencing, the study profiled T cell repertoires from some 670 subjects and related those repertoires to cytomegalovirus serostatus. An earlier analysis of 587 of the donors applied high-throughput TCR beta sequencing to assess whether each TCR beta V gene segment acted as functional or pseudogenic. Typing coverage varied by locus: about 620-630 donors for A, B, C, DRB1 and DQB1; under 550 for DQA1; more than 600 for DPA1; approximately 470 for DPB1. Roughly 5 DR-DQ haplotypes were treated as single units for association and clustering because of strong linkage in the cohort.

From the cysteine up to the phenylalanine, the CDR3 has a length of 13 residues. The read is trimmed to its CDR3 DNA, 39 bases read in frame from base 1. The germline V gene sets CDR1 to SGHRS and CDR2 to YFSETQ. V loses 4 bases, J loses 5 bases, and the germline ends lie 12 bases apart. The cohort comprised around 690 healthy bone marrow donors. At the time of sampling, every cohort member was nominally healthy, though immune exposures that went unrecorded were likely present. The donor was CMV seronegative and was included in the group of over 300 seronegative cohort members. Each donor provided a peripheral blood sample, and peripheral blood mononuclear cells were used for TCR beta sequencing. Genomic DNA was extracted from the blood cell samples with the Qiagen DNeasy Blood Extraction Kit. The library was obtained by the immunoSEQ multiplex PCR assay. A mixture of 60 forward primers for TCR Vbeta segments and 13 reverse primers for TCR Jbeta segments was used in the multiplex PCR. The CDR3 region of rearranged TCR beta genes was amplified from genomic DNA with a multiplex PCR assay. Amplified TCR beta libraries were sequenced as 87-base-pair reads on the Illumina HiSeq System. Regarding the original processing steps: Across the 600 to 700 repertoires, a later analysis counted 60 million to 90 million unique TCR beta chains, 9.5 million to 13 million of which were shared by at least two donors. Raw reads were error-corrected and collapsed into unique sequences by a nearest-neighbor algorithm in which closely related sequences were merged to remove PCR and sequencing errors. V, D and J gene segments were assigned by aligning CDR3 sequences to IMGT reference sequences. For a sequence to be retained, a match of at least six nucleotides to both a V gene segment and a J gene segment was required. Rearrangements were classified as productive when the CDR3 lacked stop codons and remained in frame with V and J, and all other rearrangements were classified as non-productive. Following IMGT convention, CDR3 was defined as the stretch from the second conserved V-encoded cysteine up to the conserved J-encoded phenylalanine. The earlier analysis of fewer than 750 of the donors excluded sequences that lacked an unambiguous match to a single V gene segment. An earlier analysis of fewer than 650 of the donors classified V segments as functional when productive rearrangements were above 56.7% and as segregating when the standard deviation between donors was above 5%. A statistical classification framework was built to diagnose cytomegalovirus status from the catalog of TCR beta chain sequences. V and J gene assignment, in a later analysis, came from comparing TCR nucleotide sequences with IMGT/GENE-DB human TR gene sequences. A later analysis assigned CDR3 sequences and most-parsimonious VDJ recombination scenarios with the TCRdist pipeline. A later analysis defined each TCR beta chain by its CDR3 amino acid sequence plus V-gene family, and excluded reads lacking a unique V-gene family. A later analysis removed 500 to 600 highly shared, low-generation-probability nucleotide sequences to deal with suspected cross-contamination and a sequencing artifact. In a later analysis, a clonal expansion index was calculated for each public chain from normalized within-repertoire ranks of inferred template counts. Generation probabilities in a later analysis came from a VDJ recombination model fitted to out-of-frame rearrangements, and those results were checked against IGoR. Hypergeometric tests were used in a later analysis to score TCR-TCR, TCR-HLA and TCR-CMV co-occurrence, with a repertoire-size bias correction applied to the TCR pairs. In a later analysis, false discovery rates were estimated by permuting HLA or CMV assignments 20 times. In a later analysis, co-occurring TCRs were grouped using DBSCAN, with TCRdist sequence similarity added in when clustering inside HLA-allele-positive subsets. Co-occurrence clustering excluded repertoires with fewer than 30,000 or more than 120,000 public chains, plus five with anomalous nucleotide sharing. The table was pulled from immuneACCESS by TCRdb, which kept in-frame rearrangements only. Such tables lose some clones; where checked, under half of the loss comes from unresolved V genes, and the rest has no known cause. V and J calls and clone size are as listed in that table; D and trimming were resolved from the DNA. The sample contains approximately 220,000 clones, around 76% of them found a single time. 0.63% of the sample is in the top ten clones.

The study at large found these results: A few of the identified cytomegalovirus-associated TCR beta chains were confirmed in vitro to be specific for cytomegalovirus antigens. Some IMGT-functional V segments, including TRBV6-2 and TRBV6-3, could not be told apart with the 87-base-pair reads, so those segments were excluded. Only TCR beta chains were sequenced in this cohort, and the absence of alpha or paired-chain data limited detectable features. CMV serostatus was the only immune exposure information available for the cohort. In a later analysis, TCR association rates were found to vary across HLA loci, with the most associated TCRs seen for DRB1 alleles and the fewest for HLA-C alleles. Correlated functional status among segregating V segments might be attributable to linkage disequilibrium, but an unknown experimental factor could not be ruled out. Compared with the 666-donor mean, donors in an Asian-associated ancestry cluster had fewer N-insertions in productive TCRs, according to a later genetic analysis. Broadly in line with IMGT annotations, most TCR beta V segments showed up in productive rearrangements about 87% or about 30% of the time in an earlier analysis of 587 of the donors. In a later analysis, HLA-associated TCR beta chains were found to be more clonally expanded and to have lower generation probabilities than equally common non-associated chains. Because HLA typing was unavailable for some donors at each locus, only the typed subset was used in association tests. Specific HLA alleles were associated with roughly 16,000 TCR beta sequences at a false discovery rate of 0.05 in a later analysis. A later genetic analysis associated a missense DCLRE1C variant with V-gene and J-gene trimming of TCR beta chains, and an independent cohort replicated the association. Cytomegalovirus status was reported to be diagnosed by the classifier with high specificity and sensitivity in both the original and validation cohorts. When HLA alleles, especially DR and DQ, strongly co-occurred, attributing TCR associations to individual alleles was difficult. A group of highly shared sequence variants was considered likely to be a technical artifact of the sequencing pipeline. In a later analysis, several top co-occurrence clusters were reported to appear linked to parvovirus B19, influenza, CMV and Epstein-Barr virus. About 17 rarely observed V segments, including chromosome 9 orphons, were excluded from the earlier analysis of several hundred of the donors because counts were too low. Roughly uniform sequencing depth across donors was assumed in presence/absence analyses, although this assumption may not hold. While some public TCRs were present in many individuals, most TCR sequences turned up only very rarely across donors. The authors suggested that the approach could potentially be extended to other disease states and immunological phenotypes. A further reported finding was that TCR beta sequences accurately predicted the HLA-A and HLA-B alleles for most subjects in the first cohort. The study listed 164 TCR beta chains as associated with cytomegalovirus. In a later analysis, most CMV-associated TCR beta chains were found to appear HLA-restricted, with HLA associations seemingly driven largely by CMV exposure.

As for this clone: Its cognate antigen has yet to be identified. Qualities for individual bases were not recorded, and no much larger clone is one base off.

Sequenced: PBMCs. The rearrangement combines TRBV5-1 with TRBJ2-5; perhaps TRBD2 is the D gene, with 5 bases matching. This receptor was taken from a man aged 18 to 35 in good health and CMV-seronegative. The CDR3 is CASSATSSETQYF. The DNA reads as follows: TGCGCCAGCAGCGCAACTAGTTCGGAGACCCAGTACTTC.